Listed below are T cell receptor beta chains from one sample, sequenced in a study of blood T cell repertoires in COVID-19. Method: immunoSEQ multiplex PCR; TCRdb's copy keeps in-frame clones and lacks some. The sample has about 150,000 clones, roughly nine tenths seen once. The specimen sequenced was peripheral blood. The receptors originated from a woman aged 65 to 85 with acute or convalescent COVID-19. CDR3s leave out the opening cysteine and the closing phenylalanine or tryptophan.

>TRBV28|TRBJ2-1
ASSSASSGGNNEQF
>TRBV4-3|TRBJ1-6
ASSQEGGVSPLH
>TRBV13|TRBJ1-2
ASSLLETYVDYT
>TRBV5-3|TRBJ1-2
ARSFPQDSSYGYT
>TRBV19|TRBJ1-2
ASSNRTGFGYT
>TRBV9|TRBJ2-5
ASSVSRGDKGTQY
>TRBV6-2/TRBV6-3|TRBJ2-3
ASSYADTQY
>TRBV18|TRBJ1-2
ASSPDRGRPGGGYT
>TRBV6-1|TRBJ1-2
ASSEGGRYGYT
>TRBV20-1|TRBJ1-5
SASNGNQPQH
>TRBV7-8|TRBJ1-2
ASSERVSGLGYGYT
>TRBV9|TRBJ1-2
ASSVGGTGNSYGYT
>TRBV6-5|TRBJ1-4
ASGRQGAGEKLF
>TRBV7-9|TRBJ2-2
ASSLETATGELF
>TRBV21-1|TRBJ2-2
ASGWTGGIGELF
>TRBV25-1|TRBJ2-1
ASSGFGTGGVEQF
>TRBV5-4|TRBJ2-3
ASSLDRGVTDTQY